These 28 T cell receptor beta chains came from one sample sequenced in a study of T cell responses to AZD1222 COVID-19 vaccine. Assay used: immunoSEQ multiplex PCR; TCRdb lists only in-frame clones, some missing. The profile shows approximately 200,000 clones, almost 95% of them singletons. Sequencing used peripheral blood, obtained on day 0 of AZD1222 vaccination. The source of these receptors is an adult in good health.

The J gene is TRBJ2-1, the V gene TRBV19; 10 positions match TRBD2. The CDR3 has 12 residues. J gave up 10 bases and V 6 bases, and 3 bases lay outside the gene matches. Germline CDR1 is LNHDA and CDR2 is SQIVND (reference sequence). Written as DNA, the CDR3 is TGTGCCAGTAGGGTAGCGGGAGGCGAGCAGTTCTTC. Protein sequence: CASRVAGGEQFF.

The chain links TRBV19 to TRBJ2-2; a weak D match, TRBD1 (5 bases). The ends were cut back, 8 bases at V and 4 bases at J, with 17 bases in the middle. The length of the CDR3 is 15 residues. The germline CDR1 and CDR2 sequences are LNHDA and SQIVND (reference sequence). The CDR3 bases are TGTGCCAGTTTAGGGCAGGGATATGGCACCGGGGAGCTGTTTTTT. Protein: CASLGQGYGTGELFF. The variable domain in full, completed from reference TRBV19 and TRBJ2-2, reads DGGITQSPKYLFRKEGQNVTLSCEQNLNHDAMYWYRQDPGQGLRLIYYSQIVNDFQKGDIAEGYSVSREKKESFPLTVTSAQKNPTAFYLCASLGQGYGTGELFFGEGSRLTVL.

J is TRBJ2-3 and V is TRBV11-2; D not certain. V was clipped by 5 bases and J by 4 bases, with 16 bases between them. Germline assignment: CDR1 SGHAT and CDR2 FQNNGV. The length of the CDR3 is 15 residues. CDR3 residues: CASSPIQDYPDTQYF. DNA for the CDR3: TGTGCCAGCAGCCCGATTCAGGATTATCCAGATACGCAGTATTTT.

The gene calls are TRBV9 and TRBJ1-1; possibly TRBD1 for D (5 bases). CDR3 length: 12 residues. From germline, CDR1 is SGDLS and CDR2 YYNGEE. V was clipped by 4 bases and J by 3 bases, with 7 bases between them. The DNA of the CDR3 is TGTGCCAGCAGCCTGGGGGACACTGAAGCTTTCTTT. Protein: CASSLGDTEAFF.

This chain joins TRBV6-2 or TRBV6-3 and TRBJ2-7, with D tentatively TRBD2 (6 bases). The CDR3 contains 13 residues. The V end was cut by 2 bases, the J end by 3 bases, with 8 bases between. Germline-derived CDR1 and CDR2 are MNHEY and SVGEGT. CDR3 sequence: CASSYGTDYEQYF. CDR3 DNA: TGTGCCAGCAGTTACGGGACTGACTACGAGCAGTACTTC.

The chain recombines TRBV10-2 with TRBJ1-1; D uncertain. There are 15 residues in the CDR3. The V gene's germline CDR1 is WSHSY and CDR2 SAAADI. V was cut by 3 bases and J by 1 base, with 12 bases left in between. CDR3 DNA sequence: TGCGCCAGCAGTGATCCGGGCAGGCCGAACACTGAAGCTTTCTTT. It is translated as CASSDPGRPNTEAFF.

The chain uses TRBV7-9 and TRBJ2-7, with D possibly TRBD2 on 6 matching bases. Trimming removed 3 bases from V and 6 bases from J, with 24 bases in between. The CDR3 is 17 residues long. The V gene's germline CDR1 is SEHNR and CDR2 FQNEAQ (reference sequence). The CDR3 DNA reads as TGTGCCAGCAGCTTTGGCCCGAGGCTAGCGCTTGACATCGAGCAGTACTTC. It codes for CASSFGPRLALDIEQYF.

V gene TRBV18 combines with J gene TRBJ1-2, with a tentative D call TRBD1 (5 bases). The CDR3 runs 14 residues. In germline, CDR1 is KGHSH, CDR2 LQKENI. The ends were cut back, 2 bases at V and 1 base at J, with 8 bases in the middle. This CDR3 is CASSPETVNYGYTF. The DNA for the CDR3 is TGTGCCAGCTCACCAGAGACAGTTAACTATGGCTACACCTTC.

This chain links TRBV30 with TRBJ2-2; TRBD2 might be the D (5 bases). The CDR3 sequence is 14 residues long. CDR1 GTSNPN and CDR2 SVGIG come from the germline V gene (reference sequence). The V end lost 1 base, the J end lost 6 bases, and 12 bases lay between the germline ends. The CDR3 is CAWSGTPRSGELFF. CDR3 DNA sequence: TGTGCCTGGAGTGGGACTCCGCGGTCCGGGGAGCTGTTTTTT.

The genes are TRBV5-8 and TRBJ2-2; tentative D call: TRBD1 (5 bases). Germline-derived CDR1 and CDR2 are SGHTS and YDEGEE. The CDR3 is 15 residues long. V was shortened by 1 base and J by 1 base, with 8 bases between the two germline ends. CDR3: CASSLWGKNTGELFF. CDR3 in DNA: TGTGCCAGCAGCTTGTGGGGCAAGAACACCGGGGAGCTGTTTTTT.

The CDR3 spells CASSTLASYNEQFF. The CDR3, as DNA: TGTGCCAGCAGCACATTAGCCTCTTACAATGAGCAGTTCTTC. The gene calls are TRBV7-2 and TRBJ2-1; D remains ambiguous. V lost 5 bases and J 4 bases, leaving 12 bases between the germline ends. Germline loops: CDR1 SGHTA, CDR2 FQGNSA. The CDR3 spans 14 residues.

The rearrangement joins TRBV9 to TRBJ2-2; D is undetermined. V dropped 4 bases and J dropped 6 bases, with 4 bases sitting between them. Germline CDR1 reads SGDLS; CDR2 reads YYNGEE. The CDR3 covers 11 residues. Here the CDR3 DNA reads TGTGCCAGCAGCAATTCCGGGGAGCTGTTTTTT. Translating it yields CASSNSGELFF.

This clone was counted between two and nine times. The chain recombines TRBV3-1 (or the pseudogene TRBV3-2) with TRBJ2-7, with D perhaps TRBD1 or TRBD2 (6 bases each). The V gene's germline CDR1 is LGHDT and CDR2 YNNKEL (reference sequence). V gave up 2 bases and J gave up 3 bases, with 14 bases separating them. CDR3 size: 15 residues. The CDR3 loop reads CASSQTPGGHYEQYF. The CDR3 nucleotides read TGTGCCAGCAGCCAAACCCCCGGGGGACACTACGAGCAGTACTTC.

V is TRBV5-1 and J is TRBJ2-3, with TRBD1 matching 8 bases. The ends lost 4 bases at V and 1 base at J; junction bases unmatched: 11. The CDR3 runs 17 residues. Per germline, CDR1 SGHRS and CDR2 YFSETQ. CDR3 coding DNA: TGCGCCAGCAGCCCCGGCCCAGGGACAGGAGGCACAGATACGCAGTATTTT. This encodes CASSPGPGTGGTDTQYF.

The chain carries TRBV9 and TRBJ2-3; D is ambiguous. Trimming took off 0 bases at V and 4 bases at J, with 6 bases between the two ends. This CDR3 region has 13 residues. Per the germline V gene, CDR1 is SGDLS and CDR2 is YYNGEE. DNA for the CDR3: TGTGCCAGCAGCGTAGACAGCGCAGATACGCAGTATTTT. It codes for CASSVDSADTQYF.

The chain uses TRBV5-5 and TRBJ1-1, with TRBD1 as a possible D gene (5 bases). In germline, CDR1 is SGHKS, CDR2 YYEKEE (reference sequence). V lost 0 bases, J lost 3 bases, and 21 bases lay in between. The CDR3 extends over 18 amino acids. The CDR3 protein is CASSLVSGRVKRDTEAFF. DNA of the CDR3: TGTGCCAGCAGCTTGGTTTCTGGCAGGGTCAAACGGGACACTGAAGCTTTCTTT.

In this sample, this clone turned up many times. The V gene is TRBV7-3, the J gene TRBJ2-1; 10 bases line up with TRBD1. The CDR3 runs to 19 residues. Trimming took 2 bases from V and 3 from J; bases not matched to a gene: 13. The V gene's germline CDR1 is SGHTA and CDR2 FQGTGA. The CDR3 loop is CASSLVGQGRSYGYNEQFF. The CDR3 DNA is TGTGCCAGCAGCTTAGTGGGACAGGGGCGTTCTTATGGCTACAATGAGCAGTTCTTC.

V usage is TRBV27 and J usage is TRBJ2-1; possible D gene TRBD2, 6 bases. Trimming left V 5 bases short and J 6 bases short, with 14 bases between. Per germline, CDR1 MNHEY and CDR2 SMNVEV (reference sequence). The CDR3 contains 14 residues. The CDR3 bases are TGTGCCAGCAGTGGGGGGTTTGCGACCAATGAGCAGTTCTTC. It specifies CASSGGFATNEQFF.

The rearrangement uses TRBV9 and TRBJ2-5, with D perhaps being TRBD1 or TRBD2 (5 bases each). The germline V gene encodes CDR1 SGDLS and CDR2 YYNGEE. CDR3 length: 14 amino acids. V lost 2 bases, J lost 5 bases, and 13 bases lay in between. The CDR3 reads CASSVGTSGETQYF. For the CDR3, the DNA is TGTGCCAGCAGCGTCGGGACGAGTGGGGAGACCCAGTACTTC.

In DNA, the CDR3 is TGTGCCAGCAGCTTAGCACACAATGAGCAGTTCTTC. Translating it yields CASSLAHNEQFF. The V gene is TRBV7-2, the J gene TRBJ2-1; no reliable D call. The CDR3 extends over 12 amino acids. Germline V gene sequence: CDR1 SGHTA, CDR2 FQGNSA. V was cut by 0 bases and J by 5 bases, with 2 bases left in between.

J is TRBJ2-7 and V is TRBV19, with TRBD2 identical over 9 bases. Trimming removed 4 bases from V and 2 bases from J; junction bases left unmatched: 6. This CDR3 contains 15 residues. Germline V gene data show CDR1 as LNHDA and CDR2 as SQIVND (reference sequence). The CDR3 is CASSTVAGDTYEQYF. Here the CDR3 DNA reads TGTGCCAGTAGTACAGTAGCGGGAGATACCTACGAGCAGTACTTC.

This clone appeared once. This chain links TRBV6-6 with TRBJ2-3; 10 nucleotides match TRBD1. CDR3 length: 14 residues. Germline CDR1 MNHNY, CDR2 SVGAGI (reference sequence). Trimming cost V 6 bases and J 3 bases; bases outside gene matches: 3. CDR3 amino acids: CASRRDRGTDTQYF. In DNA form, the CDR3 reads TGTGCCAGCAGACGGGACAGGGGAACAGATACGCAGTATTTT.

The chain links TRBV30 to TRBJ1-4, with a possible D match to TRBD1 (5 bases). This CDR3 has 12 amino acids. The germline V gene encodes CDR1 GTSNPN and CDR2 SVGIG (reference sequence). V was cut by 8 bases and J by 6 bases, with 13 bases left in between. This chain's CDR3 is CAAQGRDEKLFF. DNA of the CDR3: TGTGCCGCGCAGGGACGGGATGAAAAACTGTTTTTT.

A word on this clone: Relative to the germline gene, one junction end is altered; a read error may explain this. The chain couples TRBV7-7 to TRBJ2-2; D unresolved. Looked up from germline, CDR1 is SSHAT and CDR2 is FNYEAQ (reference sequence). The CDR3 is 17 amino acids. The CDR3 sequence: CASSASVVAANTGELFF. The CDR3 DNA reads as TGTGCTAGCAGCGCCTCTGTAGTGGCAGCTAACACCGGGGAGCTGTTTTTT. Based on the CDR3 plus reference TRBV7-7 and TRBJ2-2, the full variable domain is GAGVSQSPRYKVTKRGQDVTLRCDPISSHATLYWYQQALGQGPEFLTYFNYEAQPDKSGLPSDRFSAERPEGSISTLTIQRTEQRDSAMYRCASSASVVAANTGELFFGEGSRLTVL.

The chain is built from TRBV6-5 and TRBJ1-2; 8 bases align to TRBD1. The CDR3 runs to 14 residues. Germline V CDR1 and CDR2: MNHEY, SVGAGI. The V segment lost 7 bases and the J segment 8 bases; nucleotides outside the gene matches: 12. CDR3 protein: CASIADRAVWGYTF. The CDR3 nucleotides are TGTGCCAGCATTGCGGACAGGGCGGTTTGGGGCTACACCTTC.

CDR3 sequence: CASRNSGGDANYGYTF. CDR3 sequence (DNA): TGTGCCAGTCGTAATTCAGGGGGCGATGCTAACTATGGCTACACCTTC. This chain uses TRBV19 with TRBJ1-2; the match to TRBD1 covers 8 bases. CDR1 and CDR2 (germline): LNHDA, SQIVND (reference sequence). The CDR3 is 16 residues long. Trimming at V came to 8 bases and at J to 0 bases, leaving 11 bases not matched to a gene.

The chain is built from TRBV5-1 and TRBJ2-7; 9 bases match TRBD1. The V segment lost 4 bases and the J segment 3 bases; nucleotides outside the gene matches: 8. The germline V gene encodes CDR1 SGHRS and CDR2 YFSETQ. The CDR3 has 15 amino acids. This CDR3 is CASSNTGGGVYEQYF. The DNA for the CDR3 is TGCGCCAGCAGCAACACAGGGGGCGGTGTCTACGAGCAGTACTTC.

This chain links TRBV29-1 with TRBJ2-1; D gene uncertain. The V gene's germline CDR1 is SQVTM and CDR2 ANQGSEA. The CDR3 sequence is 12 residues long. V was shortened by 4 bases and J by 4 bases, with 8 bases between the two germline ends. The CDR3 protein is CSVVPDYNEQFF. The CDR3 nucleotides are TGCAGCGTTGTCCCGGATTACAATGAGCAGTTCTTC.